These 27 T cell receptor beta chains came from one sample sequenced in a study of blood T cell repertoires in COVID-19. TCRdb's table, derived via immunoSEQ multiplex PCR, lists solely in-frame clones and lacks some. The table lists around 270,000 clones, approximately 86% of them singletons, with just under 2% in the top ten. The source material was peripheral blood. Receptors were obtained from a young man with active or convalescent COVID-19.

The CDR3: CASSEGPGLGPQHF. The CDR3 coding sequence is TGTGCCAGCAGTGAAGGTCCAGGGTTGGGGCCCCAGCATTTT. V and J are TRBV2 and TRBJ1-5; a possible D gene is TRBD1 (5 bases). The V and J ends lost 1 base and 9 bases respectively, with 13 bases between them. Per the germline V gene, CDR1 is SNHLY and CDR2 is FYNNEI. This CDR3 spans 14 amino acids.

Comment on this clone: This specimen includes other DNA sequences encoding the same CDR3. The rearrangement uses TRBV4-1 and TRBJ2-5, with D possibly being TRBD1 (6 bases). This CDR3 spans 13 amino acids. Germline CDR1 MGHRA, CDR2 YSYEKL. V lost 4 bases and J lost 5, with 11 bases in between. The DNA of the CDR3 is TGCGCCAGCAGCCGGGGTGGGGGCGAGACCCAGTACTTC. Translating gives CASSRGGGETQYF.

The V and J genes are TRBV19 and TRBJ2-5; D is uncertain. CDR3 size: 14 residues. Germline CDR1 LNHDA, CDR2 SQIVND (reference sequence). V shed 3 bases and J shed 2 bases, with 10 bases lying between them. For the CDR3, the DNA is TGTGCCAGTAGTATTGGCATCGGGCAAGAGACCCAGTACTTC. As protein: CASSIGIGQETQYF.

This chain uses TRBV3-1 (or the pseudogene TRBV3-2) with TRBJ2-5; 12 positions agree with TRBD2. The germline gives CDR1 LGHDT, CDR2 YNNKEL (reference sequence). The CDR3 is 15 amino acids. V lost 2 bases to trimming and J lost 7 bases; unmatched junction nucleotides: 5. The CDR3 sequence: CASSQLAGGYGTQYF. The CDR3 DNA sequence: TGTGCCAGCAGCCAACTAGCGGGGGGGTACGGGACCCAGTACTTC.

The J gene is TRBJ2-2, the V gene TRBV4-1, with 7 bases identical to TRBD2. The CDR3 runs to 21 residues. V was pared by 0 bases and J by 4 bases, with 20 bases of the junction left unmatched. Germline V gene lookup returns CDR1 MGHRA and CDR2 YSYEKL. The CDR3 loop is CASSQDRKPGGTFLSTGELFF. The CDR3 nucleotides read TGCGCCAGCAGCCAAGATCGAAAACCGGGGGGAACGTTTTTGAGCACCGGGGAGCTGTTTTTT.

This chain connects TRBV7-8 to TRBJ1-1; the D is unclear. The CDR3 extends over 16 amino acids. The V end lost 0 bases, the J end lost 0 bases, and 11 bases lay between the germline ends. Germline V gene lookup returns CDR1 SGHVS and CDR2 FQNEAQ. Here the CDR3 DNA reads TGTGCCAGCAGCTTAGCGCGGGGAGACGTGAACACTGAAGCTTTCTTT. It encodes CASSLARGDVNTEAFF.

The gene calls are TRBV19 and TRBJ2-7; TRBD1 agrees at 8 bases. The trim removed 5 bases at V and 0 bases at J, leaving 6 bases unmatched. In germline, CDR1 is LNHDA, CDR2 SQIVND (reference sequence). The CDR3 loop spans 15 amino acids. The CDR3 region has the DNA TGTGCCAGTAGTCAACCAGGGGGCGCCTCCTACGAGCAGTACTTC. Translation gives CASSQPGGASYEQYF.

This rearrangement joins TRBV6-6 to TRBJ2-7; D perhaps matches TRBD2 (6 bases). The CDR3 is made up of 15 amino acids. In germline, CDR1 is MNHNY, CDR2 SVGAGI (reference sequence). The V end lost 2 bases, the J end lost 3 bases, and 14 bases lay between the germline ends. CDR3 sequence reads: CASSYNGMEGYEQYF. The CDR3 nucleotides are TGTGCCAGCAGTTACAACGGCATGGAGGGCTACGAGCAGTACTTC.

The CDR3 loop is CASSVWGLGLVRQGTDTEAFF. The CDR3, as DNA: TGTGCCAGCAGTGTTTGGGGTCTAGGCCTAGTAAGACAGGGAACCGACACTGAAGCTTTCTTT. The chain employs TRBV2 and TRBJ1-1, with 7 positions matching TRBD1. The CDR3 has 21 amino acids. Germline values: CDR1 SNHLY, CDR2 FYNNEI. Unmatched junction bases numbered 26, after V lost 4 bases and J lost 3 bases. Full variable domain (missing parts from reference TRBV2 and TRBJ1-1): EPEVTQTPSHQVTQMGQEVILRCVPISNHLYFYWYRQILGQKVEFLVSFYNNEISEKSEIFDDQFSVERPDGSNFTLKIRSTKLEDSAMYFCASSVWGLGLVRQGTDTEAFFGQGTRLTVV.

This chain connects TRBV9 to TRBJ1-6, with D uncertain. V was shortened by 0 bases and J by 5 bases, with 6 bases between the two germline ends. CDR1 SGDLS and CDR2 YYNGEE come from the germline V gene. The CDR3 length is 14 residues. CDR3 coding DNA: TGTGCCAGCAGCGTAGGACACAATAATTCACCCCTCCACTTT. Residues: CASSVGHNNSPLHF.

The chain carries TRBV13 and TRBJ2-2; TRBD1 might be the D (5 bases). The CDR3 has 16 amino acids. Germline CDR1 PRHDT, CDR2 FYEKMQ (reference sequence). V gave up 2 bases and J gave up 2 bases, with 12 bases separating them. The CDR3 is CASSLSRATNTGELFF. CDR3 in DNA: TGTGCCAGCAGCTTAAGCAGGGCAACAAACACCGGGGAGCTGTTTTTT.

The rearrangement uses TRBV2 and TRBJ1-4; the D gene is possibly TRBD1 (6 bases). Germline lookup yields CDR1 SNHLY and CDR2 FYNNEI. The length of the CDR3 is 15 residues. Trimming removed 0 bases from V and 10 bases from J, with 15 bases in between. CDR3 nucleotides: TGTGCCAGCAGTGAAGCGGGGGCAAGTCGGCGAAAACTGTTTTTT. This codes for CASSEAGASRRKLFF.

The gene calls are TRBV12-3 or TRBV12-4 and TRBJ1-1; 7 nucleotides align to TRBD1. The CDR3 runs 13 residues. The V segment lost 5 bases and the J segment 4 bases; nucleotides outside the gene matches: 4. In nucleotides, the CDR3 is TGTGCCAGCAGTCGCGACAGGGCCACTGAAGCTTTCTTT. Its protein product is CASSRDRATEAFF.

The V and J genes are TRBV27 and TRBJ1-4; D perhaps matches TRBD1 (5 bases). Per the germline V gene, CDR1 is MNHEY and CDR2 is SMNVEV (reference sequence). The V end was cut by 2 bases, the J end by 8 bases, with 18 bases between. This CDR3 comprises 16 residues. In nucleotides, the CDR3 is TGTGCCAGCAGTTTAAATGGGGCTTCCCGATACGAAAAACTGTTTTTT. It specifies CASSLNGASRYEKLFF.

The gene calls are TRBV10-1 and TRBJ1-5; possible D gene TRBD1, 5 bases. This CDR3 contains 13 residues. Trimming removed 8 bases from V and 5 bases from J, with 13 bases in between. CDR1 is WNHNN and CDR2 is SYGVQD in the germline V gene (reference sequence). CDR3 nucleotides: TGCGCCAGCCAAGGGGAAAAATATCAGCCCCAGCATTTT. Translation: CASQGEKYQPQHF.

For this clone: Its ends do not fully match the called genes, so a read error is possible. V and J are TRBV11-2 and TRBJ2-2; 8 bases map to TRBD2. Germline assignment: CDR1 SGHAT and CDR2 FQNNGV. CDR3 size: 12 residues. CDR3 coding DNA: TGTGCCAGCAGACTAGGGAGCGGGGGGCTGTTTTTT. Its protein is CASRLGSGGLFF.

The chain recombines TRBV10-3 with TRBJ2-1; 9 nucleotides align to TRBD2. Per the germline V gene, CDR1 is ENHRY and CDR2 is SYGVKD. The CDR3 has 15 residues. After removal of 4 bases from V and 7 bases from J, the junction contained 8 bases not matched to a gene. In DNA, the CDR3 is TGTGCCATCAGTGTTGAGCGGGGGGTCGAAAATGAGCAGTTCTTC. Its protein product is CAISVERGVENEQFF.

The genes are TRBV15 and TRBJ1-6, with 7 bases identical to TRBD1. The V gene's germline CDR1 is LNHNV and CDR2 YYDKDF (reference sequence). J was trimmed by 6 bases and V by 2 bases; bases with no gene match: 10. This CDR3 region has 17 residues. CDR3 bases: TGTGCCACCAGCAGATTCCTCCCGGGACAGAGTAATTCACCCCTCCACTTT. Its protein is CATSRFLPGQSNSPLHF.

The V and J genes are TRBV18 and TRBJ2-1, with 8 nucleotides matching TRBD1. Germline V gives CDR1 KGHSH, CDR2 LQKENI. The CDR3 spans 14 residues. J gave up 5 bases and V 5 bases, and 5 bases lay outside the gene matches. CDR3 nucleotides: TGTGCCAGCTCAGGAGGGACAGGCGACAATGAGCAGTTCTTC. It codes for CASSGGTGDNEQFF.

The sample holds a few counts of this clone. CDR3 sequence: CASSSLQGGTEAFF. CDR3 in DNA: TGCGCCAGCAGCTCACTTCAGGGTGGCACTGAAGCTTTCTTT. The V and J genes are TRBV5-1 and TRBJ1-1; D may be TRBD1 (5 bases). The CDR3 contains 14 residues. Deletions cut 3 bases from V and 4 bases from J, with 13 bases between. CDR1 is SGHRS, CDR2 YFSETQ, per germline.

The rearrangement uses TRBV4-1 and TRBJ1-6; 8 bases align to TRBD1. The CDR3 sequence is 15 residues long. J gave up 10 bases and V 2 bases, and 7 bases lay outside the gene matches. Per germline, CDR1 MGHRA and CDR2 YSYEKL. The CDR3 loop reads CASSQFFTGGSPLHF. The CDR3 nucleotides read TGCGCCAGCAGCCAATTTTTTACAGGGGGATCACCCCTCCACTTT.

The CDR3: CASSPGPRGNGYTF. The CDR3 DNA reads as TGTGCCAGCTCACCGGGACCCAGGGGGAATGGCTACACCTTC. The chain employs TRBV18 and TRBJ1-2; 7 bases align to TRBD1. The CDR3 contains 14 residues. The trim removed 3 bases at V and 6 bases at J, leaving 7 bases unmatched. Germline lookup yields CDR1 KGHSH and CDR2 LQKENI. Using reference TRBV18 and TRBJ1-2 for the parts outside the CDR3, the full variable domain is NAGVMQNPRHLVRRRGQEARLRCSPMKGHSHVYWYRQLPEEGLKFMVYLQKENIIDESGMPKERFSAEFPKEGPSILRIQQVVRGDSAAYFCASSPGPRGNGYTFGSGTRLTVV.

CDR3 region: CASSAQGEAGYGYTF. The CDR3 DNA reads TGCGCCAGCAGCGCACAGGGGGAGGCGGGCTATGGCTACACCTTC. J is TRBJ1-2 and V is TRBV5-1; 8 bases are shared with TRBD1. Germline CDR1 is SGHRS and CDR2 is YFSETQ. The CDR3 is made up of 15 amino acids. The J segment lost 4 bases and the V segment lost 4 bases, leaving 9 bases of the junction unmatched.

This sequence joins TRBV27 and TRBJ1-1; tentatively, D is TRBD1 (5 bases). The CDR3 spans 17 residues. The germline V gene has CDR1 MNHEY and CDR2 SMNVEV (reference sequence). V dropped 3 bases and J dropped 2 bases, with 19 bases sitting between them. Written as DNA, the CDR3 is TGTGCCAGCAGTTTTTTAGCGCTGGGGGGAACCAACACTGAAGCTTTCTTT. This translates into CASSFLALGGTNTEAFF.

This chain links TRBV10-3 with TRBJ2-7, with 9 positions matching TRBD1. V lost 5 bases, J lost 2 bases, and 7 bases stayed unmatched. In germline, CDR1 is ENHRY, CDR2 SYGVKD. CDR3 length: 15 amino acids. CDR3 loop: CAISPPDRGTYEQYF. The CDR3 DNA reads TGTGCCATCAGTCCCCCGGACAGGGGCACCTACGAGCAGTACTTC.

The chain combines TRBV4-2 with TRBJ2-5, with TRBD2 identical over 13 bases. The CDR3 runs to 17 residues. V lost 5 bases and J lost 5; bases outside the gene matches: 11. Per the germline V gene, CDR1 is LGHNA and CDR2 is YNFKEQ. CDR3 sequence (DNA): TGTGCCAGCAGCAAGGGGACTAGCGGGGCCCTTCGTGAGACCCAGTACTTC. Translated: CASSKGTSGALRETQYF.

The chain has TRBV2 and TRBJ2-1, with TRBD2 identical over 11 bases. Losses at the gene ends were 6 bases for V and 16 bases for J; bases not matched to a gene: 8. Germline loops: CDR1 SNHLY, CDR2 FYNNEI. The CDR3 runs 12 residues. The CDR3 sequence: CASRELAGDKFF. CDR3 nucleotide sequence: TGTGCCAGCAGGGAACTAGCGGGGGATAAATTCTTC. Filled out from reference TRBV2 and TRBJ2-1, the complete variable domain reads EPEVTQTPSHQVTQMGQEVILRCVPISNHLYFYWYRQILGQKVEFLVSFYNNEISEKSEIFDDQFSVERPDGSNFTLKIRSTKLEDSAMYFCASRELAGDKFFGPGTRLTVL.